This TCR beta chain came from a study of blood T cell repertoires in COVID-19. Germline-derived CDR1 and CDR2 are SQVTM and ANQGSEA. This CDR3 has 18 amino acids. Trimming cost V 3 bases and J 0 bases, with 18 bases left between them. TCRdb's copy holds only in-frame clones and misses some; the assay was immunoSEQ multiplex PCR. The sample has 240,000 or so clones, around 87% seen once. The clonotype originates from a man in his 60s who had recovered from COVID-19. The chain couples TRBV29-1 to TRBJ2-6, with D possibly being TRBD2 (6 bases). The sequencing sample was made of peripheral blood. Here the CDR3 DNA reads TGCAGCGTTGATGGAGGGGCAGGGTCTTTCTCTGGGGCCAACGTCCTGACTTTC. Translation gives CSVDGGAGSFSGANVLTF. Full variable domain (rest looked up from reference TRBV29-1 and TRBJ2-6): SAVISQKPSRDICQRGTSLTIQCQVDSQVTMMFWYRQQPGQSLTLIATANQGSEATYESGFVIDKFPISRPNLTFSTLTVSNMSPEDSSIYLCSVDGGAGSFSGANVLTFGAGSRLTVL.